Each of the 13 T cell receptor beta chains below was sequenced from the same sample in a study of blood T cell repertoires in COVID-19 (dated by TCRdb to 2020 to 2022). The library was obtained by the immunoSEQ multiplex PCR assay. As stored in TCRdb, this immuneACCESS dataset retains in-frame rearrangements with V and J assigned. A fraction of the clones does not appear; measured against another copy, unresolved V genes explain less than half of the discrepancy, and the remainder lacks a known reason. The sample data list over 85,000 clones, and approximately 87% of these were observed just once. 7% to 9% of the sample is in the top ten clones. The specimen sequenced was peripheral blood. Receptors were obtained from a human donor with acute or convalescent COVID-19. The donor label of this sample is uncertain.

V is TRBV7-9 and J is TRBJ2-3; D is unclear. Trimming removed 4 bases from V and 2 bases from J, with 4 bases in between. This CDR3 comprises 12 residues. Germline CDR1 reads SEHNR; CDR2 reads FQNEAQ (reference sequence). This CDR3 reads CASSSITDTQYF. As DNA, the CDR3 is TGTGCCAGCAGCTCTATCACAGATACGCAGTATTTT.

This rearrangement joins TRBV5-1 to TRBJ2-3, with 10 bases lining up with TRBD1. V was clipped by 0 bases and J by 1 base; unmatched bases: 8. CDR3 length: 18 residues. The V gene's germline CDR1 is SGHRS and CDR2 YFSETQ. CDR3 DNA: TGCGCCAGCAGCTTGGGGGACAGGGGTTTGGTAGGCACAGATACGCAGTATTTT. Translating gives CASSLGDRGLVGTDTQYF.

The CDR3 DNA is TGTGCCAGCAGCTCTCTAGTGGATACGCAGTATTTT. It specifies CASSSLVDTQYF. This chain uses TRBV7-6 with TRBJ2-3; D not certain. The V end was cut by 4 bases, the J end by 6 bases, with 8 bases between. Germline values: CDR1 SGHVS, CDR2 FNYEAQ. The CDR3 runs to 12 residues. The full variable domain, its missing parts supplied by reference TRBV7-6 and TRBJ2-3, is GAGVSQSPRYKVTKRGQDVALRCDPISGHVSLYWYRQALGQGPEFLTYFNYEAQQDKSGLPNDRFSAERPEGSISTLTIQRTEQRDSAMYRCASSSLVDTQYFGPGTRLTVL.

V and J are TRBV7-2 and TRBJ1-1; tentatively, D is TRBD1 (5 bases). Trimming removed 0 bases at V and 5 bases at J, with 13 bases between. Germline values: CDR1 SGHTA, CDR2 FQGNSA. The CDR3 is 15 residues long. This CDR3 reads CASSLAGAGQTEAFF. The CDR3 region has the DNA TGTGCCAGCAGCTTAGCGGGCGCAGGGCAAACTGAAGCTTTCTTT.

This chain joins TRBV30 and TRBJ2-3; 12 bases are a match to TRBD2. The junction had 6 bases not matched to a gene; V was cut back by 0 bases and J by 5 bases. This CDR3 has 16 amino acids. Per the germline V gene, CDR1 is GTSNPN and CDR2 is SVGIG (reference sequence). DNA for the CDR3: TGTGCCTGGAGTGTAAATCTAGCGGGGGGGCGAGATACGCAGTATTTT. This codes for CAWSVNLAGGRDTQYF.

This clone has only one observation. The chain joins TRBV6-5 to TRBJ2-3; 8 bases are a match to TRBD1. The CDR3 length is 15 residues. V gave up 8 bases and J gave up 0 bases; unmatched junction bases: 7. CDR1 and CDR2 (germline): MNHEY, SVGAGI. CDR3 protein: CASRWTGRSTDTQYF. CDR3 sequence (DNA): TGTGCCAGCCGCTGGACAGGGCGGAGCACAGATACGCAGTATTTT.

V usage is TRBV29-1 and J usage is TRBJ1-2; TRBD1 aligns across 9 bases. This CDR3 spans 13 amino acids. The ends lost 6 bases at V and 3 bases at J; junction bases unmatched: 5. From germline, CDR1 is SQVTM and CDR2 ANQGSEA. CDR3 nucleotides: TGCAGCGTCCCCGGGACAGGGCACTATGGCTACACCTTC. Encoded protein: CSVPGTGHYGYTF. Variable domain in full (rest from reference TRBV29-1 and TRBJ1-2): SAVISQKPSRDICQRGTSLTIQCQVDSQVTMMFWYRQQPGQSLTLIATANQGSEATYESGFVIDKFPISRPNLTFSTLTVSNMSPEDSSIYLCSVPGTGHYGYTFGSGTRLTVV.

There are a few counts of this clone. The CDR3 reads CASSIGAGGPEQPQHF. The CDR3 nucleotides read TGTGCCAGTAGTATAGGGGCCGGGGGGCCCGAGCAGCCCCAGCATTTT. The rearrangement joins TRBV19 to TRBJ1-5; tentatively, D is TRBD1 (6 bases). The CDR3 spans 16 residues. V lost 1 base and J lost 7, with 17 bases in between. CDR1 and CDR2 from the germline V gene are LNHDA and SQIVND (reference sequence). Full variable domain (missing parts from reference TRBV19 and TRBJ1-5): DGGITQSPKYLFRKEGQNVTLSCEQNLNHDAMYWYRQDPGQGLRLIYYSQIVNDFQKGDIAEGYSVSREKKESFPLTVTSAQKNPTAFYLCASSIGAGGPEQPQHFGDGTRLSIL.

The V gene is TRBV9, the J gene TRBJ2-7; TRBD2 is a possible D gene (6 bases). Trimming took off 3 bases at V and 1 base at J, with 14 bases between the two ends. CDR3 length: 15 amino acids. Germline loops: CDR1 SGDLS, CDR2 YYNGEE. The CDR3 bases are TGTGCCAGCAGCGCCGGGAGTGGCAGGTCCTACGAGCAGTACTTC. This encodes CASSAGSGRSYEQYF. The entire variable domain, with the rest obtained from reference TRBV9 and TRBJ2-7, is as follows: DSGVTQTPKHLITATGQRVTLRCSPRSGDLSVYWYQQSLDQGLQFLIQYYNGEERAKGNILERFSAQQFPDLHSELNLSSLELGDSALYFCASSAGSGRSYEQYFGPGTRLTVT.

The J gene is TRBJ2-5, the V gene TRBV19; 7 nucleotides line up with TRBD1. Losses at the gene ends were 5 bases for V and 1 base for J; bases not matched to a gene: 7. CDR1 is LNHDA, CDR2 SQIVND, per germline (reference sequence). CDR3 length: 15 residues. The CDR3 DNA reads TGTGCCAGTAGTTCTCCGGGACAGCCCCAAGAGACCCAGTACTTC. Translation: CASSSPGQPQETQYF.

The chain carries TRBV12-3 or TRBV12-4 and TRBJ1-1; D is perhaps TRBD1 (5 bases). V was pared by 8 bases and J by 1 base, with 8 bases between. The CDR3 runs to 12 residues. The CDR3 loop is CASGRGNTEAFF. The CDR3 bases are TGTGCCAGCGGTAGGGGGAACACTGAAGCTTTCTTT.

This clone was observed once. The chain couples TRBV12-3 or TRBV12-4 to TRBJ2-5; D gene unclear. Trimming removed 3 bases from V and 5 bases from J, with 4 bases in between. The CDR3 is 11 residues long. This CDR3 is CASSFSETQYF. The DNA of the CDR3 is TGTGCCAGCAGTTTCTCGGAGACCCAGTACTTC.

V usage is TRBV29-1 and J usage is TRBJ2-1, with TRBD2 matching 8 bases. The V gene end was trimmed by 3 bases and the J gene end by 3 bases; junction bases not matched to a gene: 7. Germline CDR1 SQVTM, CDR2 ANQGSEA. This CDR3 has 15 amino acids. DNA for the CDR3: TGCAGCGTTGAGACTAGCGCCCGTTACTACAATGAGCAGTTCTTC. This codes for CSVETSARYYNEQFF.